This TCR beta chain emerged from a study of blood T cell repertoires in COVID-19. Sequenced by immunoSEQ multiplex PCR; TCRdb stores in-frame clones only, minus some. The sample holds 250,000 to 300,000 clones, 87% seen once. Germline V gene sequence: CDR1 LGHNA, CDR2 YSLEER. V was cut by 0 bases and J by 0 bases, with 10 bases left in between. This CDR3 comprises 16 residues. Sample: peripheral blood. J is TRBJ2-3 and V is TRBV4-3; a weak D match, TRBD1 (6 bases). This TCR was recovered from a woman aged 50 to 60 who had recovered from COVID-19. This CDR3 reads CASSQDVGASTDTQYF. In DNA form, the CDR3 reads TGCGCCAGCAGCCAAGATGTGGGGGCTAGCACAGATACGCAGTATTTT.